This is a list of T cell receptor beta chains from one sample in a study of T cell responses to AZD1222 COVID-19 vaccine. Sequencing was performed with immunoSEQ multiplex PCR; in TCRdb, only in-frame clones are kept and a portion is missing. The sample includes some 30,000 clones, about nine tenths of them seen just once. The sample was peripheral blood, taken on day 0 of AZD1222 vaccination. The receptors shown here come from an adult in good health. CDR3s include the opening cysteine and the closing phenylalanine or tryptophan. The D gene is left open where the match is weak. Clone size is stated in some rows and not others, as once, few, many or a class when expanded.

NA	NA	TRBV6-2/TRBV6-3	TRBJ1-5	CASSRGGRMEPQHF	TGTGCCAGCAGCCGGGGGGGCCGTATGGAGCCCCAGCATTTT
NA	NA	TRBV6-1	TRBJ1-1	CASGGGGGVGTEAFF	TGTGCCAGCGGAGGTGGGGGGGGAGTTGGCACTGAAGCTTTCTTT
TRBD2	NA	TRBV19	TRBJ2-2	CASSSPGGGSGELFF	TGTGCCAGTAGTTCCCCCGGGGGGGGCTCCGGGGAGCTGTTTTTT
NA	NA	TRBV12-3/TRBV12-4	TRBJ1-2	CASNEARSYGYTF	TGTGCCAGCAATGAGGCACGTTCGTATGGCTACACCTTC
NA	NA	TRBV5-4	TRBJ2-5	CASRLAPGETQYF	TGTGCCAGCAGGCTTGCCCCCGGGGAGACCCAGTACTTC
NA	NA	TRBV15	TRBJ2-7	CATSRDLTAPWEQYF	TGTGCCACCAGCAGAGATTTAACCGCTCCCTGGGAGCAGTACTTC
TRBD1	NA	TRBV5-1	TRBJ2-7	CASSLVPGQEPYEQYF	TGCGCCAGCAGCTTGGTCCCAGGACAGGAACCCTACGAGCAGTACTTC
TRBD2	once	TRBV14	TRBJ2-7	CASSQDIAGEQYF	TGTGCCAGCAGCCAAGATATAGCGGGTGAGCAGTACTTC
NA	NA	TRBV18	TRBJ1-1	CASSPPPAGGGTEAFF	TGTGCCAGCTCACCTCCTCCGGCGGGAGGGGGCACTGAAGCTTTCTTT
TRBD2	NA	TRBV24-1	TRBJ2-1	CATSAGTSGRLAEQFF	TGTGCCACCAGTGCTGGGACTAGCGGGAGGCTTGCTGAGCAGTTCTTC
TRBD2	NA	TRBV5-1	TRBJ2-7	CASSFGLAGPYEQYF	TGCGCCAGCAGCTTCGGACTAGCGGGGCCCTACGAGCAGTACTTC
NA	NA	TRBV3-1/TRBV3-2	TRBJ2-1	CASSQDMQLSYNEQFF	TGTGCCAGCAGCCAAGATATGCAGCTAAGTTACAATGAGCAGTTCTTC
TRBD2	NA	TRBV3-1/TRBV3-2	TRBJ2-3	CASSPGIAGSTDTQYF	TGTGCCAGCAGCCCGGGGATAGCGGGATCCACAGATACGCAGTATTTT
NA	NA	TRBV4-3	TRBJ1-5	CASSQEVLSNQPQHF	TGCGCCAGCAGCCAAGAGGTCCTTAGCAATCAGCCCCAGCATTTT
NA	NA	TRBV6-2/TRBV6-3	TRBJ1-5	CASSRTELYSNQPQHF	TGTGCCAGCAGTAGGACCGAGTTATATAGCAATCAGCCCCAGCATTTT
NA	NA	TRBV19	TRBJ1-5	CASSTPLGRFGNQPQHF	TGTGCCAGTAGTACCCCATTAGGGCGGTTTGGCAATCAGCCCCAGCATTTT
NA	NA	TRBV21-1	TRBJ2-5	CASSKLDETGPSETQYF	TGTGCCAGCAGCAAACTCGACGAGACAGGGCCATCGGAGACCCAGTACTTC
TRBD2	NA	TRBV27	TRBJ2-3	CASSLSGRASGRSADPQYF	TGTGCCAGCAGTTTATCGGGCCGGGCTAGCGGGAGAAGTGCAGATCCGCAGTATTTT
NA	NA	TRBV5-5	TRBJ2-3	CASSLSPYTDTQYF	TGTGCCAGCAGCTTGTCCCCGTACACAGATACGCAGTATTTT
NA	NA	TRBV5-1	TRBJ1-3	CASSLGLASGNTIYF	TGCGCCAGCAGCTTGGGCCTGGCGAGCGGAAACACCATATATTTT
NA	NA	TRBV19	TRBJ1-1	CASSTPVEAFF	TGTGCCAGTAGTACCCCCGTGGAAGCTTTCTTT
TRBD2	NA	TRBV5-1	TRBJ2-5	CASSSVGGQETQYF	TGCGCCAGCAGCTCGGTCGGGGGGCAAGAGACCCAGTACTTC
TRBD2	NA	TRBV4-3	TRBJ2-7	CASSQDVSGSAGAYEQYF	TGCGCCAGCAGCCAAGATGTAAGCGGGAGCGCAGGGGCCTACGAGCAGTACTTC
TRBD2	NA	TRBV7-2	TRBJ2-1	CASSLVTSGRGEQFF	TGTGCCAGCAGCTTAGTTACTAGCGGGAGAGGTGAGCAGTTCTTC
NA	NA	TRBV29-1	TRBJ1-2	CSVEAGGNYGYTF	TGCAGCGTTGAAGCTGGGGGTAACTATGGCTACACCTTC
TRBD1	once	TRBV10-3	TRBJ1-4	CAIGSGTGDEKLFF	TGTGCCATCGGTTCCGGGACAGGGGATGAAAAACTGTTTTTT
NA	NA	TRBV19	TRBJ1-2	CASRGQTANYGYTF	TGTGCCAGTAGAGGGCAAACAGCTAACTATGGCTACACCTTC
NA	NA	TRBV6-5	TRBJ2-1	CASWTEYNEQFF	TGTGCCAGCTGGACAGAATACAATGAGCAGTTCTTC
TRBD1	NA	TRBV5-5	TRBJ1-1	CASSKGQGYTEAFF	TGTGCCAGCAGCAAGGGACAGGGGTACACTGAAGCTTTCTTT
NA	NA	TRBV20-1	TRBJ1-3	CRVDRGNTIYF	TGCAGGGTAGACAGGGGAAACACCATATATTTT
NA	NA	TRBV4-3	TRBJ1-5	CASSQRTGNQPQHF	TGCGCCAGCAGCCAGAGGACAGGCAATCAGCCCCAGCATTTT
TRBD1	NA	TRBV7-9	TRBJ1-1	CASSRRVITGGTEAFF	TGTGCCAGCAGCCGACGGGTAATAACAGGGGGCACTGAAGCTTTCTTT
TRBD2	NA	TRBV12-5	TRBJ2-3	CASGWGLAGSTDTQYF	TGTGCTAGTGGTTGGGGACTAGCGGGAAGCACAGATACGCAGTATTTT
TRBD2	NA	TRBV5-8	TRBJ2-3	CASSLEGDYSTDTQYF	TGTGCCAGCAGCTTGGAAGGGGACTACAGCACAGATACGCAGTATTTT
NA	NA	TRBV19	TRBJ2-2	CASSISLATYGGELFF	TGTGCCAGTAGTATTTCACTAGCCACTTACGGCGGGGAGCTGTTTTTT